This T cell receptor beta chain was found in a study of blood T cell repertoires in COVID-19. Trimming took 4 bases from V and 0 from J, leaving 13 bases between them. CDR3 length equals 16 residues. Germline V gives CDR1 SGHNT, CDR2 YYREEE (reference sequence). Original data processing: Counts of nucleated cells, estimated from reference gene primer amplification, were obtained. Some clones are missing from TCRdb's copy, which holds only in-frame ones; the method was immunoSEQ multiplex PCR. V and J calls plus clone size are reproduced from that table; the DNA served to infer D and trimming. The sample consists of 110,000 or so clones, over 80% of them appearing once.

The source of this sequence is a woman in her fifties or sixties with acute or convalescent COVID-19. The chain employs TRBV5-4 and TRBJ1-4; no clear D gene. Source material: peripheral blood. The CDR3 sequence: CASSDKRGATNEKLFF. In DNA form, the CDR3 reads TGTGCCAGCAGCGACAAACGCGGGGCAACTAATGAAAAACTGTTTTTT.